This record looks at one TCR beta chain sequence and its context. Its specificity is unknown. Some clones are missing from TCRdb's copy, which holds only in-frame ones; the method was immunoSEQ multiplex PCR. Of fewer than 30,000 clones listed, 75% to 90% are singletons. The record originates from a study of T cells in narcolepsy. Study-wide findings and caveats: Healthy controls reportedly lacked the autoreactive clonotypes serially found in patients' blood. Autoreactive HCRT-specific and TRIB2-specific clonotypes were marked in same-patient CSF-versus-blood CD4+ comparisons. Some memory CD4+ repertoires had no autoreactive clone sequences.

The clonotype comes from a human donor with narcolepsy. The sample comprised CD45RA- memory CD4+ T cells from PBMCs.

DNA for the CDR3: TGCGCCAGCAGATCCGTGCTTAGCGGCAAGAACGAGCAGTACTTC. Its protein is CASRSVLSGKNEQYF. The chain is built from TRBV5-1 and TRBJ2-7, with D possibly being TRBD2 (6 bases). Germline V gives CDR1 SGHRS, CDR2 YFSETQ. V gave up 5 bases and J gave up 5 bases, with 20 bases separating them. CDR3 length: 15 amino acids.